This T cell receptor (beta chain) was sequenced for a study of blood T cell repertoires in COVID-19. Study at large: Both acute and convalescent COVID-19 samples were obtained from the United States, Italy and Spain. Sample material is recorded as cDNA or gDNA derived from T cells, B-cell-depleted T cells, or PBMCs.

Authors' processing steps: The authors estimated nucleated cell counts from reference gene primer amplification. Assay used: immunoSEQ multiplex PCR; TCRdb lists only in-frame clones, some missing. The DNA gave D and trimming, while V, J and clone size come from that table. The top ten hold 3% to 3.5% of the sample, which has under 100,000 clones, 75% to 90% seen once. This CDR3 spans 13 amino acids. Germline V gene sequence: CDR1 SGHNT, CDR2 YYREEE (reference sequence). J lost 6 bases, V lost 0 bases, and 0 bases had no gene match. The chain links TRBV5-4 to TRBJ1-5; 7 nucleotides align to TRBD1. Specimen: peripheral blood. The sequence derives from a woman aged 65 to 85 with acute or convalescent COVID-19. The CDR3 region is CASSLDRGQPQHF. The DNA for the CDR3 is TGTGCCAGCAGCTTGGACAGGGGTCAGCCCCAGCATTTT.